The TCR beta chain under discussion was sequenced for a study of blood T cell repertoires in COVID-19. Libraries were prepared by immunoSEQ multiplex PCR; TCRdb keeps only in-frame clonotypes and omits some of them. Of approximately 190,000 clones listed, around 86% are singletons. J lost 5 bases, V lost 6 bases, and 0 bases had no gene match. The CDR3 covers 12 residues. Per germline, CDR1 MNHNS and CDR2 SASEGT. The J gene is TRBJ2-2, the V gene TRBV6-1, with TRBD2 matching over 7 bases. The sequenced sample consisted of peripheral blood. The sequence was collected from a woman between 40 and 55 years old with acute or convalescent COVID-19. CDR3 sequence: CASRGGTGELFF. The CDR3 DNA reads TGTGCCAGCAGGGGAGGGACCGGGGAGCTGTTTTTT.